This T cell receptor beta chain was found in a study of blood T cells in healthy people across ages. The study, taken as a whole, reports: Per million T cells, the diversity of TCR beta decreased roughly linearly as age advanced. The study found more naive CD4+ cells and higher diversity in long-lived than aged donors.

This clonotype has more than one count but fewer than ten. What it binds is unknown. Between the trimmed V and J ends, which lost 5 bases and 0 bases, there was a span of 14 bases. The CDR3 totals 15 residues. The germline gives CDR1 SGHTA, CDR2 FQGNSA. Caucasian individuals from Russia who were healthy and aged roughly 6 to 90 acted as donors. PCR was performed a second time for 7 to 11 cycles using a sample-barcoded 5' primer and a J-beta primer mix. Any given sample supplied a minimum of 3 million CDR3-containing paired-end reads. MiXCR was run by TCRdb on the 5' RACE reads, yielding one entry per CDR3 protein. The sample yields 650,000 to 950,000 distinct CDR3 sequences, 40% to 50% seen once.

The TCR originated in a man aged 60 to 69 in good health. Source material: blood. J is TRBJ2-7 and V is TRBV7-2; TRBD1 is a possible D gene (5 bases). DNA for the CDR3: TGTGCCAGCAGCCTCGGACACTTCTCCTCCTACGAGCAGTACTTC. Translating it yields CASSLGHFSSYEQYF.